Presented here are 26 T cell receptor beta chains from one specimen sequenced in a study of T-cell reconstitution after alpha-beta-depleted transplantation in children. Unique molecular identifiers were built into the TCRbeta library. TCRdb reprocessed the PCR reads via MiXCR and lists one record per CDR3 protein. The sample gives about 980,000 distinct CDR3 sequences, roughly 29% of which show up once; about 28% is in the top ten. The sample here was PBMCs, mostly from graft donor cells, taken 360 days after TCRalphabeta/CD19-depleted stem cell transplant. The receptors were sampled from a boy in the first two years of life who had a stem cell transplant for SCID, so the T cells may come from the graft donor.

This clonotype was seen only a few times. The genes are TRBV5-1 and TRBJ2-3; 9 bases align to TRBD1. Germline V CDR1 and CDR2: SGHRS, YFSETQ. Trimming took 4 bases from V and 2 from J; bases not matched to a gene: 8. The CDR3 length is 16 residues. DNA of the CDR3: TGCGCCAGCAGCCCCGGACAGGGGAGGACCACAGATACGCAGTATTTT. Translating it yields CASSPGQGRTTDTQYF.

This clonotype was picked up a small number of times. The CDR3 nucleotides read TGTGCCAGCAGTGAAGCGGCGAGCGGGGGGGCAGATGAGCAGTTCTTC. Its protein product is CASSEAASGGADEQFF. The genes are TRBV2 and TRBJ2-1; the match to TRBD2 covers 10 bases. V trimming: 0 bases; J trimming: 8 bases; junction bases outside the gene matches: 7. CDR3 length: 16 amino acids. Germline V gives CDR1 SNHLY, CDR2 FYNNEI.

The chain recombines TRBV4-2 with TRBJ2-5; the D is unclear. With 4 bases removed from V and 2 bases from J, the gap between germline ends came to 14 bases. In germline, CDR1 is LGHNA, CDR2 YNFKEQ. The CDR3 runs 15 residues. CDR3 amino acids: CASSPQGPQQETQYF. CDR3 DNA: TGTGCCAGCAGCCCCCAAGGACCGCAGCAAGAGACCCAGTACTTC.

This clonotype turned up a few times. The chain carries TRBV11-1 and TRBJ2-5; tentative D call: TRBD1 (5 bases). The CDR3 extends over 13 amino acids. V was pared by 5 bases and J by 1 base, with 8 bases between. The germline CDR1 and CDR2 sequences are SGHAT and FQDESV (reference sequence). The DNA of the CDR3 is TGTGCCAGCAGCGATGACAGCCAAGAGACCCAGTACTTC. Translated: CASSDDSQETQYF.

CDR3 residues: CASSLGQLPYEQYF. CDR3 bases: TGTGCCAGCAGCTTGGGACAGTTACCCTACGAGCAGTACTTC. The rearrangement uses TRBV5-6 and TRBJ2-7; a possible D gene is TRBD1 (5 bases). Trimming removed 0 bases from V and 2 bases from J, with 9 bases in between. The CDR3 has 14 amino acids. Germline V lookup: CDR1 SGHDT, CDR2 YYEEEE.

This clonotype showed up just a few times. V is TRBV24-1 and J is TRBJ2-2; the D is unclear. From germline, CDR1 is KGHDR and CDR2 SFDVKD. V gave up 0 bases and J gave up 0 bases, with 10 bases separating them. The CDR3 runs to 17 residues. CDR3 amino acids: CATSDLSSRTNTGELFF. DNA for the CDR3: TGTGCCACCAGTGATTTGTCCAGCAGAACGAACACCGGGGAGCTGTTTTTT.

CDR3 region: CASSLVYGTYYNEQFF. The CDR3 DNA is TGTGCCAGCAGCTTAGTCTATGGGACCTACTACAATGAGCAGTTCTTC. The rearrangement links TRBV7-6 to TRBJ2-1; either TRBD1 or TRBD2 may supply D (5 bases each). The CDR3 runs to 16 residues. CDR1 SGHVS and CDR2 FNYEAQ come from the germline V gene. Trimming cost V 1 base and J 3 bases, with 13 bases left between them.

This clonotype was detected only a few times. This sequence joins TRBV9 and TRBJ2-1; tentative D call: TRBD2 (7 bases). The germline gives CDR1 SGDLS, CDR2 YYNGEE. V lost 2 bases to trimming and J lost 8 bases, with 14 bases between them. The CDR3 extends over 14 amino acids. The CDR3 sequence is CASSVLGGVDEQFF. For the CDR3, the DNA is TGTGCCAGCAGCGTGCTAGGGGGGGTCGATGAGCAGTTCTTC.

This chain connects TRBV5-1 to TRBJ2-1, with 8 bases aligning to TRBD2. CDR3 size: 17 residues. The V segment lost 2 bases and the J segment 6 bases; nucleotides outside the gene matches: 13. The germline V gene has CDR1 SGHRS and CDR2 YFSETQ. The CDR3 here is CASSFAVGGGPGNEQFF. The CDR3 DNA is TGCGCCAGCAGCTTCGCGGTCGGCGGGGGGCCGGGCAATGAGCAGTTCTTC. Full variable domain (remainder filled in from reference TRBV5-1 and TRBJ2-1): KAGVTQTPRYLIKTRGQQVTLSCSPISGHRSVSWYQQTPGQGLQFLFEYFSETQRNKGNFPGRFSGRQFSNSRSEMNVSTLELGDSALYLCASSFAVGGGPGNEQFFGPGTRLTVL.

This clonotype was recorded many times. The J gene is TRBJ2-3, the V gene TRBV3-1, with 7 bases that match TRBD1. Trimming took 6 bases from V and 1 from J; bases not matched to a gene: 10. CDR3 size: 16 residues. The germline V gene encodes CDR1 LGHDT and CDR2 YNNKEL (reference sequence). The CDR3 sequence: CASSRLTGWGTDTQYF. DNA for the CDR3: TGTGCCAGCAGTCGGCTGACAGGGTGGGGCACAGATACGCAGTATTTT.

V usage is TRBV12-5 and J usage is TRBJ2-1; D remains ambiguous. The CDR3 is 11 residues long. Trimming took off 7 bases at V and 10 bases at J, with 11 bases between the two ends. Germline-derived CDR1 and CDR2 are LGHNT and FRNRAP. The CDR3 bases are TGTGCTAGTGCCGACTTGGCGGAGCAGTTCTTC. Amino acids: CASADLAEQFF.

This clonotype was recorded a few times. A much larger clone sits a single nucleotide away, making a read error possible. The chain joins TRBV5-5 to TRBJ2-3; D may match TRBD1 or TRBD2 (7 bases each). V gave up 6 bases and J gave up 2 bases, with 13 bases separating them. The CDR3 is 14 amino acids. The germline CDR1 and CDR2 sequences are SGHKS and YYEKEE (reference sequence). The CDR3 coding sequence is TGTGCCAGCATTCAGGGGGGGGCCACAGATACGCAGTATTTT. Residues: CASIQGGATDTQYF.

V usage is TRBV5-1 and J usage is TRBJ2-1; 9 bases line up with TRBD2. V lost 4 bases, J lost 6 bases, and 8 bases stayed unmatched. Germline CDR1 is SGHRS and CDR2 is YFSETQ. The CDR3 loop spans 15 amino acids. The CDR3 region has the DNA TGCGCCAGCAGCCTCGGGACTAGCACAAGCAATGAGCAGTTCTTC. The encoded protein is CASSLGTSTSNEQFF.

The V gene is TRBV4-3, the J gene TRBJ2-7; 11 bases agree with TRBD1. Trimming at V came to 4 bases and at J to 5 bases, leaving 4 bases not matched to a gene. The CDR3 length is 14 residues. Germline V lookup: CDR1 LGHNA, CDR2 YSLEER. The CDR3, as DNA: TGCGCCAGCAGCCTTTGGACAGGGGGCGACGAGCAGTACTTC. Translation: CASSLWTGGDEQYF.

This clonotype occurred many times. The chain combines TRBV28 with TRBJ2-7; D is unresolved. The CDR3 has 15 amino acids. Trimming cost V 5 bases and J 2 bases, with 16 bases left between them. The germline V gene has CDR1 MDHEN and CDR2 SYDVKM. The CDR3 here is CASSPHRLVPYEQYF. The CDR3 DNA reads as TGTGCCAGCAGTCCGCACCGACTGGTCCCCTACGAGCAGTACTTC.

This clonotype came up a few times. The chain carries TRBV12-3 or TRBV12-4 and TRBJ2-1, with 8 bases fitting TRBD2. The CDR3 totals 12 residues. V shed 6 bases and J 9 bases; nucleotides not matched to a gene: 4. CDR3: CASRRGDPEQFF. The CDR3 DNA is TGTGCCAGCAGGCGGGGGGACCCTGAGCAGTTCTTC.

The chain employs TRBV24-1 and TRBJ2-1; perhaps TRBD1 as D (7 bases). Trimming cost V 3 bases and J 11 bases, with 16 bases left between them. From germline, CDR1 is KGHDR and CDR2 SFDVKD. The CDR3 consists of 14 residues. The CDR3 protein is CATSDPGGGRQQFF. The CDR3 DNA reads TGTGCCACCAGTGATCCAGGGGGAGGTAGGCAGCAGTTCTTC.

V gene TRBV4-2 combines with J gene TRBJ2-5; 8 nucleotides align to TRBD1. After removal of 4 bases from V and 3 bases from J, the junction contained 4 bases not matched to a gene. The CDR3 contains 14 residues. Germline lookup yields CDR1 LGHNA and CDR2 YNFKEQ. CDR3 amino acids: CASSLQGVKETQYF. CDR3 coding DNA: TGTGCCAGCAGCCTACAGGGGGTAAAAGAGACCCAGTACTTC.

The CDR3 DNA reads as TGCAGCGTCTCTGTCCCGGGCACCATATATTTT. Translated, it gives CSVSVPGTIYF. This sequence joins TRBV29-1 and TRBJ1-3, with D unclear. CDR1 and CDR2 (germline): SQVTM, ANQGSEA. This CDR3 is 11 amino acids long. The ends were cut back, 6 bases at V and 9 bases at J, with 12 bases in the middle.

This clonotype occurred a few times. The chain links TRBV20-1 to TRBJ2-2; 7 bases are a match to TRBD1. Per germline, CDR1 DFQATT and CDR2 SNEGSKA (reference sequence). The CDR3 consists of 14 residues. V was clipped by 2 bases and J by 6 bases; unmatched bases: 6. CDR3 bases: TGCAGTGCTAGACCCGACAGGGCCCCCGGGGAGCTGTTTTTT. Its protein is CSARPDRAPGELFF.

The gene calls are TRBV4-3 and TRBJ1-2, with D perhaps matching TRBD1 (5 bases). Deletions cut 2 bases from V and 5 bases from J, with 9 bases between. The germline V gene encodes CDR1 LGHNA and CDR2 YSLEER. CDR3 length: 13 amino acids. The CDR3 DNA is TGCGCCAGCAGCCAAAAATCAGGGTATGGCTACACCTTC. Amino acid sequence: CASSQKSGYGYTF.

The chain is built from TRBV3-1 and TRBJ2-2, with D maybe TRBD1 (6 bases). Germline V CDR1 and CDR2: LGHDT, YNNKEL (reference sequence). V lost 6 bases to trimming and J lost 5 bases, with 19 bases between them. This CDR3 has 16 residues. Written as DNA, the CDR3 is TGTGCCAGCAGAATCGACAGGTTACGGCAAACCGGGGAGCTGTTTTTT. Its translation is CASRIDRLRQTGELFF.

This clonotype was recorded only once. The chain uses TRBV7-9 and TRBJ2-5, with 8 nucleotides matching TRBD2. With 6 bases clipped from V and 1 base from J, the junction kept 7 bases outside the gene matches. CDR3 length: 15 amino acids. CDR1 is SEHNR, CDR2 FQNEAQ, per germline (reference sequence). CDR3 in amino acids: CASSISGGLQETQYF. CDR3 nucleotide sequence: TGTGCCAGCAGTATAAGCGGGGGACTCCAAGAGACCCAGTACTTC.

The chain links TRBV10-3 to TRBJ2-3, with 11 bases matching TRBD2. Germline lookup yields CDR1 ENHRY and CDR2 SYGVKD. The ends lost 4 bases at V and 0 bases at J; junction bases unmatched: 0. The CDR3 covers 15 residues. In DNA form, the CDR3 reads TGTGCCATCAGTGGGACTAGCGGGAGCACAGATACGCAGTATTTT. Its translation is CAISGTSGSTDTQYF.

There are a few counts of this clonotype. This rearrangement joins TRBV12-3 or TRBV12-4 to TRBJ2-1; D unresolved. Deletions cut 3 bases from V and 9 bases from J, with 12 bases between. The CDR3 has 13 residues. CDR3: CASSFSGYGEQFF. CDR3 sequence (DNA): TGTGCCAGCAGTTTCTCAGGTTATGGTGAGCAGTTCTTC.

V gene TRBV20-1 combines with J gene TRBJ2-7; no reliable D call. The germline V gene encodes CDR1 DFQATT and CDR2 SNEGSKA (reference sequence). V lost 8 bases and J lost 3, with 11 bases in between. This CDR3 contains 11 residues. The CDR3 spells CSPSDGYEQYF. CDR3 sequence (DNA): TGCAGTCCCTCCGACGGCTACGAGCAGTACTTC.